This T cell receptor beta chain comes out of a study of shared clonotypes between healthy human individuals. Looking at the study overall: Donors had three CD4 naive, three CD4 memory, two CD8 naive and one CD8 memory plate apiece. General observations from the study: For naive CD4 cells, roughly 5.5% of clonotypes were shared across a handful of donors.

This clone was recorded once. Its antigen is undetermined. Genomic DNA (from each subset) was split evenly across several immunoSEQ plates. Repertoires were generated with immunoSEQ multiplex PCR, while TCRdb's copy carries only in-frame clones and drops some. The table records hundreds of thousands of clones, 85% to 95% of them present only once. Germline-derived CDR1 and CDR2 are SGHRS and YFSETQ. This CDR3 region has 15 residues. The germline V and J ends were trimmed by 5 bases and 6 bases, with 21 bases remaining between them. CD45RO-negative CD8 cells positively selected for CCR7 made up the naive population, which excluded terminally differentiated effector memory CD45RA+ cells. Donors comprised only Caucasian adults living in Nashville, Tennessee.

This chain uses TRBV5-1 with TRBJ2-7; D call uncertain. This clonotype was sampled from a woman aged 25 to 45 in good health. Material for sequencing was naive CD8+ T cells sorted from blood. The CDR3 nucleotides are TGCGCCAGCAGGTATGATGAAGGACGCCTGCGCGAGCAGTACTTC. It translates to CASRYDEGRLREQYF.